This section outlines one T cell receptor beta chain sequence together with its context. Antigen specificity is unknown. This CDR3 contains 13 residues. V was trimmed by 3 bases and J by 1 base, leaving 6 bases between them. CDR1 and CDR2 from the germline V gene are SEHNR and FQNEAQ (reference sequence). The data were taken from a study of response to subunit inactivated influenza vaccine. Study outcomes and limitations: The authors put forward the suggestion that each seasonal influenza vaccination may bring in only a limited number of new T cells.

TCRdb ran MiXCR on the RT-PCR reads and lists one entry per CDR3 protein. The sample shows around 190,000 distinct CDR3 sequences, around 8.8% of them seen only once. This specimen consisted of non-naive T cells sorted from PBMCs, obtained on the day of vaccination. This rearrangement joins TRBV7-9 to TRBJ1-1; no clear D. This receptor was obtained from a man in his fifties or sixties who received an inactivated influenza vaccine. The CDR3 region has the DNA TGTGCCAGCAGCTTCGATGGGAACACTGAAGCTTTCTTT. It is translated as CASSFDGNTEAFF.